A single sample is the source of the 10 T cell receptor beta chains below, sequenced in a study of tumor-infiltrating lymphocytes in primary liver carcinoma. The researchers produced TCR beta cDNA from 500 to 550 ng total RNA with a constant-region primer. Libraries for TCR beta were built through three nested multiplex PCR rounds, which together made up a slightly modified ARM-PCR procedure. It was with TRBV1-TRBV30 forward primers and a C-beta reverse primer that the first two PCR rounds were run, at approximately 10 cycles each. TCRdb independently ran MiXCR on the multiplex PCR reads; one entry per CDR3 protein. This table has about 110,000 distinct CDR3 sequences, around 84% appearing once. Without any cell sorting, about 20-32 mg of bulk tissue yielded co-extracted RNA and DNA. Sample: liver tumor tissue from sampling region 3. Subset: tumor region T3, left-lateral pole. These receptors originate from a man aged 40-55 years with primary liver carcinoma and hepatitis B virus infection.

With respect to this clonotype: One end of the junction does not line up with germline, which may come from a read error. The chain employs TRBV29-1 and TRBJ1-1, with a possible D match to TRBD1 (5 bases). The CDR3 covers 12 residues. The germline gives CDR1 SQVTM, CDR2 ANQGSEA. CDR3 DNA: TGCAGCTTCTCTCATGGCAGGGCTGAAACTTTCTTT. Amino acid sequence: CSFSHGRAETFF.

Concerning this clonotype: One junction end disagrees with the germline gene, perhaps due to a read error. The chain joins TRBV6-1 to TRBJ2-6; D gene unclear. This CDR3 is 16 amino acids long. CDR1 MNHNS and CDR2 SASEGT come from the germline V gene. The CDR3 sequence is CVSRTSPNSGVNVLTF. DNA for the CDR3: TGTGTCAGCAGAACCAGCCCCAACTCTGGGGTCAACGTCCTGACTTTC.

Note on this clonotype: Germline is not matched at one junction end, which may reflect a read error. V and J are TRBV19 and TRBJ2-7; D is undetermined. The CDR3 is made up of 15 amino acids. The V gene's germline CDR1 is LNHDA and CDR2 SQIVND (reference sequence). The CDR3 sequence: CACSTSPDPSYEQYF. The CDR3 nucleotides read TGTGCCTGTAGTACGTCACCCGACCCATCCTACGAGCAGTACTTC.

On this clonotype itself: This may be a read error, as it is one base from a much larger clone. The chain has TRBV5-1 and TRBJ2-1; no definite D call. Per germline, CDR1 SGHRS and CDR2 YFSETQ. CDR3 length: 15 residues. The CDR3 here is CASSGIAASYDEQFF. The CDR3 DNA is TGCGCCAGCAGCGGTATTGCTGCCTCCTACGATGAGCAGTTCTTC.

About this clonotype: This CDR3 fails to terminate in the conserved phenylalanine or tryptophan, so it likely reflects a read error. DNA of the CDR3: TGTGCCAGCAGCTTACGATCGGTAGAAGCCTACGAGCAGTACTTA. Its translation is CASSLRSVEAYEQYL. The rearrangement links TRBV11-2 to TRBJ2-7; D call uncertain. V shed 2 bases and J shed 2 bases, with 13 bases lying between them. The CDR3 contains 15 residues. Per germline, CDR1 SGHAT and CDR2 FQNNGV.

Regarding this clonotype: Because the CDR3 is missing its conserved closing phenylalanine or tryptophan, this is likely a read error. This chain links TRBV10-3 with TRBJ2-2; 13 bases fit TRBD2. Germline CDR1 is ENHRY and CDR2 is SYGVKD. This CDR3 is built from 16 residues. The CDR3 sequence is CAFSRGLAGNTGELFC. For the CDR3, the DNA is TGTGCCTTCAGTCGGGGACTAGCGGGAAACACCGGGGAGCTGTTTTGT.

With regard to this clonotype: Relative to the germline gene, one junction end is altered; a read error may explain this. The rearrangement joins TRBV12-3 or TRBV12-4 to TRBJ2-4; D may be TRBD2 (5 bases). This CDR3 comprises 15 residues. CDR3 sequence: CVSSLAEGFRNIQYF. The DNA of the CDR3 is TGTGTCAGCAGTTTAGCTGAGGGATTTAGAAATATTCAGTACTTC.

V and J are TRBV29-1 and TRBJ1-1, with D possibly TRBD1 on 6 matching bases. The CDR3 is 12 residues long. CDR1 and CDR2 (germline): SQVTM, ANQGSEA. CDR3 loop: CIVITGGSEAFF. DNA of the CDR3: TGCATCGTGATAACGGGGGGCTCTGAAGCTTTCTTT. Combining the CDR3 with reference TRBV29-1 and TRBJ1-1 gives the whole variable domain SAVISQKPSRDICQRGTSLTIQCQVDSQVTMMFWYRQQPGQSLTLIATANQGSEATYESGFVIDKFPISRPNLTFSTLTVSNMSPEDSSIYLCIVITGGSEAFFGQGTRLTVV.

The chain employs TRBV28 and TRBJ2-6; TRBD1 is a possible D gene (5 bases). The V and J ends lost 9 bases and 1 base respectively, with 16 bases between them. This CDR3 is built from 16 residues. Germline CDR1 and CDR2: MDHEN and SYDVKM. This CDR3 reads CASFAGLGSGANVLTF. The DNA for the CDR3 is TGTGCCAGTTTCGCAGGGCTAGGGTCTGGGGCCAACGTCCTGACTTTC.

To note about this clonotype: An end of the junction does not agree with germline; a read error may underlie this. This CDR3 is CTSSYPQPSGSREQYF. As DNA, the CDR3 is TGTACCAGCAGCTACCCCCAACCAAGCGGGAGTCGCGAGCAGTACTTC. The chain is built from TRBV6-6 and TRBJ2-7, with 8 bases identical to TRBD2. The CDR3 loop spans 16 amino acids. Germline values: CDR1 MNHNY, CDR2 SVGAGI (reference sequence).